This TCR beta chain appears in the sequencing data of a study of beta chain features in type 1 diabetes. Reverse transcribing all isolated RNA meant expressed TCRB transcripts were sequenced. Method: immunoSEQ multiplex PCR; TCRdb's copy keeps in-frame clones and lacks some. The sample yields hundreds of thousands of clones, under 70% seen once. V was shortened by 5 bases and J by 2 bases, with 4 bases between the two germline ends. The CDR3 is 13 residues long. Germline V gene sequence: CDR1 KGHSH, CDR2 LQKENI. General study points: Still unanswered here is whether HLA type influences TCRB rearrangement. PCR could preferentially amplify shorter templates, alike in patients and controls. In every one of the four CD4+ subsets, TCRB CDR3s were moderately but significantly shorter in Type 1 diabetes patients. Insertion counts at VDJ junctions were lower in type 1 diabetes patients, who also showed more deletions there.

In the case of this clone: Its antigen remains unidentified.

The TCR sequence derives from a man under 40 in good health. The chain recombines TRBV18 with TRBJ2-6; D uncertain. The source material was naive CD4+ T cells from blood. DNA of the CDR3: TGTGCCAGCTCAGCCGCTGGGGCCAACGTCCTGACTTTC. The encoded protein is CASSAAGANVLTF.